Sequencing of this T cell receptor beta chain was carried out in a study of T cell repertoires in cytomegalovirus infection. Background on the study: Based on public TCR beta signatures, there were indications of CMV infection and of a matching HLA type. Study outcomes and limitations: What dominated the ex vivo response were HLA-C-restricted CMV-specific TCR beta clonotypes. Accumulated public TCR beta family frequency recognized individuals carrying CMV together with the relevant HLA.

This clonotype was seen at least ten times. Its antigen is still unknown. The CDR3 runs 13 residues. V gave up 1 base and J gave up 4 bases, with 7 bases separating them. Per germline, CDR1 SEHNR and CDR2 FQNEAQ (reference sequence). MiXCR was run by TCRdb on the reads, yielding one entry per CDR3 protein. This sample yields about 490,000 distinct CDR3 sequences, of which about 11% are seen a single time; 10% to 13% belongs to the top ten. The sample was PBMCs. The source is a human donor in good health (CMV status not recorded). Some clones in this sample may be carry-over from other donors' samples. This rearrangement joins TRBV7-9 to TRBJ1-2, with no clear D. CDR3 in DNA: TGTGCCAGCAGCTTAGAAGGCACCTATGGCTACACCTTC. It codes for CASSLEGTYGYTF.